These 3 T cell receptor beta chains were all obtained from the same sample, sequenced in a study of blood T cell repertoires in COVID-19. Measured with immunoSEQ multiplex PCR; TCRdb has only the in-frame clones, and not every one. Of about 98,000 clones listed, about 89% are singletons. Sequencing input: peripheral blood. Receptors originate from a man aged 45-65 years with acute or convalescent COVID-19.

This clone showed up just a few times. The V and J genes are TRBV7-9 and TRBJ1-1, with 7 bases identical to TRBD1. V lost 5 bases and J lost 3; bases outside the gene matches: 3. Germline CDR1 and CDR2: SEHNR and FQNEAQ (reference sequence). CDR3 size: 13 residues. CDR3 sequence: CASSRQGYTEAFF. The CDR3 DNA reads TGTGCCAGCAGCCGACAGGGTTACACTGAAGCTTTCTTT.

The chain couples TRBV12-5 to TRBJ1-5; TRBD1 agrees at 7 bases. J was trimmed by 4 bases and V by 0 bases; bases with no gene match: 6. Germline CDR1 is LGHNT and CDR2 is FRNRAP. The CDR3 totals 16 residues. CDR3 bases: TGTGCTAGTGGTTTGGTACTAGGACAGGCTAATCAGCCCCAGCATTTT. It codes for CASGLVLGQANQPQHF.

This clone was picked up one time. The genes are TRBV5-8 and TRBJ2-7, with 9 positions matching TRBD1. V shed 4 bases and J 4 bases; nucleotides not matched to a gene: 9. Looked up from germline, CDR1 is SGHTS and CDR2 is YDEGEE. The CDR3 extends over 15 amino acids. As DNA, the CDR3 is TGTGCCAGCAGCACCGGACAGGGGAGGGGGTACGAGCAGTACTTC. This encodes CASSTGQGRGYEQYF.